This TCR beta chain was captured by sequencing in a study of human T cells and chemical hapten exposure (dated by TCRdb to the early 2020s). Looking at the study overall: For sensitization, 2% DPC in acetone was applied to a 2 cm by 2 cm area of upper inner arm skin. Weekly therapeutic DPC doses were additionally applied to the scalp of patients throughout the roughly 22-week study period. Patch testing was done on the upper back using Finn chambers containing 0.01% DPC, and results were scored after 6 days according to International Contact Dermatitis Research Group standards. In alopecia patients, the study followed how the peripheral blood TCR repertoire changed in vivo over primary and secondary sensitization to diphenylcyclopropenone (DPC), a hapten. Libraries were pooled for sequencing, and per-sample TCR yields varied mainly because of small differences in library volumes within the pool. Patient blood was sampled pre-sensitization (week 0) and at 2, 6 and about 24 weeks after DPC sensitization. Under 30 alopecia patients gave blood for TCR sequencing at one to four time points (pre-sensitization, 2, 6 and 24 weeks). The patient cohort, mostly female, included alopecia areata with under or over 50% scalp involvement, alopecia totalis and alopecia universalis.

Inclusive of the bounding cysteine and phenylalanine, the CDR3 is 13 residues long. The read is trimmed to its CDR3 DNA, 39 bases read in frame from base 1. From a lookup of the germline V gene, CDR1 and CDR2 are SQVTM and ANQGSEA. A distance of 13 bases separates the germline ends of V and J, which lose 3 bases and 5 bases respectively. The study at large found these results: Significantly more large CDR3 similarity clusters were formed by expanded TCRs than by pre-sensitization or healthy control sets, consistent with antigen-driven responses. A positive correlation was found between the number of PT1 expanded TCRs and patch test score, with significance reached at thresholds 8, 16 and 32 but not 4. Because all patients had alopecia, a presumed autoimmune disease, the immune response of the patients might differ from that of healthy individuals. After repeated subsampling, the strength of the expansion versus patch-test correlation and the threshold at which it became significant changed. DPC sensitization did not change the number of TCRs with a frequency above 1 in 1000, and there was no evidence of changes in global repertoire structure.

At least ten counts were recorded for this clonotype. It lacks a known antigen. No much larger clone exists at a distance of one base, and base qualities are not known. The meaning of the sample's time point label: patch test 1, 2 weeks after DPC sensitization. This specimen's treatment or condition label, interpreted: therapeutic diphenylcyclopropenone sensitization with weekly scalp DPC. At each patch-test visit, blood was drawn before the patch test was applied. Patients were eligible if aged 18 to 70, diagnosed with alopecia and judged suitable for DPC therapy, and pregnant patients were excluded. Total RNA was isolated from unfractionated whole blood collected in Tempus Blood RNA tubes. Receptor amplification or capture employed RACE. Sequenced on a NextSeq 500. Library preparation attached unique molecular identifiers to individual cDNA molecules for quantitative, reproducible TCR counting. Each blood RNA sample was used to sequence both TCR alpha and TCR beta chains. The authors' pipeline ran thus. Samples had a median of about 96,000 TCRs, with a range from about 23,224 to 750,000. V, J and CDR3 annotation of the TCR reads was performed with the Decombinator software suite. Every sample was subsampled to the same number of TCRs (28,000) for the PS versus PT1 abundance plots. TCRs were defined as expanded if absent before sensitization and observed at least eight times at the 2-week time point. TCRdb trimmed public reads at Q25 via fastp, called clones via MiXCR and kept in-frame beta chains. When rows share a CDR3 protein, they turn into one entry using the most common DNA and genes. TCRdb, not the original authors, processed these V and J calls. In all, the sample holds tens of thousands of distinct CDR3 sequences, and about 6.8% of those were seen once. Jointly, the top ten make up roughly 1.6% of the sample.

This sequence originates from a woman in her twenties or thirties with alopecia areata. Some clones in this sample may be carry-over from other donors' samples. Recombination connected TRBV29-1 to TRBJ1-1; the D gene cannot be resolved reliably. Sequenced here: whole blood, sampled in connection with sensitization to the hapten diphenylcyclopropenone (DPC). DNA sequence: TGCAGCGTTGATGGACTAGCGGTAACTGAAGCTTTCTTT. Translated, it reads CSVDGLAVTEAFF. With the rest looked up from the reference TRBV29-1 and TRBJ1-1 genes rather than sequenced, the full variable domain is SAVISQKPSRDICQRGTSLTIQCQVDSQVTMMFWYRQQPGQSLTLIATANQGSEATYESGFVIDKFPISRPNLTFSTLTVSNMSPEDSSIYLCSVDGLAVTEAFFGQGTRLTVV.